This T cell receptor beta chain was obtained from a study of vaccination and CD4 T cells after COVID-19. Oncomine TCR Beta short-read sequencing was applied to DNA from cultured CD4+ T cells. TCRdb reanalysed the PCR reads using MiXCR and keeps one entry per CDR3 protein. The sample carries 15,000 to 20,000 distinct CDR3 sequences, 60% to 80% recorded once. Concerning this clonotype itself: What it recognizes is unknown.

Treatment here: roughly 11-day PBMC culture with coronavirus spike peptide pools or control peptides (ViraFEST assay). Germline V lookup: CDR1 LNHDA, CDR2 SQIVND (reference sequence). This CDR3 has 11 residues. Trimming took 1 base from V and 8 from J, leaving 5 bases between them. The sequenced sample consisted of CD4+ T cells from blood, cultured in vitro. The clonotype originates from a human donor who had recovered from COVID-19. The chain joins TRBV19 to TRBJ1-2; D call uncertain. CDR3 sequence reads: CASSIGTGYTF. The CDR3 DNA is TGTGCCAGTAGTATAGGGACCGGCTACACCTTC.